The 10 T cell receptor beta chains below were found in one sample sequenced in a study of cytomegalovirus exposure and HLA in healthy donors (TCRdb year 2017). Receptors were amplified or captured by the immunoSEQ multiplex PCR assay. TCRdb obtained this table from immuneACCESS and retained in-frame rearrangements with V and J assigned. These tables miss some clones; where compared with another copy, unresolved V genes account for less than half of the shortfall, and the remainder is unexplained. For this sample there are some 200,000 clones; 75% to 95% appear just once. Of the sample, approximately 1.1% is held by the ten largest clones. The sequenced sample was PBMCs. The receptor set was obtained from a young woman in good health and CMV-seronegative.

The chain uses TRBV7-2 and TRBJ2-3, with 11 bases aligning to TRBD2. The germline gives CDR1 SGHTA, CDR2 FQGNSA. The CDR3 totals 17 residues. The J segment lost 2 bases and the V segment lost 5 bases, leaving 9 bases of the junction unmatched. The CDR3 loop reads CASSLQTSGSNTDTQYF. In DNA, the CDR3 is TGTGCCAGCAGCCTTCAAACTAGCGGGAGTAACACAGATACGCAGTATTTT.

In DNA form, the CDR3 reads TGTGCCAGCAGGACTAGCGGGACTAGGTACCAAGAGACCCAGTACTTC. Amino acid sequence: CASRTSGTRYQETQYF. The chain is built from TRBV6-6 and TRBJ2-5; 11 bases are a match to TRBD2. The ends lost 6 bases at V and 0 bases at J; junction bases unmatched: 6. This CDR3 spans 16 amino acids. Germline CDR1 and CDR2: MNHNY and SVGAGI (reference sequence).

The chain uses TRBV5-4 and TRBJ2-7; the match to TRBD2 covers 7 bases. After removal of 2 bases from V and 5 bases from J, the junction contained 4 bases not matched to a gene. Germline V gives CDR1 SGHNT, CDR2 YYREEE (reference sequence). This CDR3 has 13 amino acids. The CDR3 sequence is CASSFAGAHEQYF. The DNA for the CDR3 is TGTGCCAGCAGCTTTGCGGGAGCCCACGAGCAGTACTTC.

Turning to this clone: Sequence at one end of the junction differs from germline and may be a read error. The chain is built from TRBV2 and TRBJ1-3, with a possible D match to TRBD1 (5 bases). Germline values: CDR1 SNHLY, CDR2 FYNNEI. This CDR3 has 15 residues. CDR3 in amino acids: CASSVGQISGSTIYF. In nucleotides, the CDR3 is TGTGCCAGCAGCGTAGGACAAATCTCTGGAAGCACCATATATTTT. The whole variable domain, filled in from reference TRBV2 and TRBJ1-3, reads EPEVTQTPSHQVTQMGQEVILRCVPISNHLYFYWYRQILGQKVEFLVSFYNNEISEKSEIFDDQFSVERPDGSNFTLKIRSTKLEDSAMYFCASSVGQISGSTIYFGEGSWLTVV.

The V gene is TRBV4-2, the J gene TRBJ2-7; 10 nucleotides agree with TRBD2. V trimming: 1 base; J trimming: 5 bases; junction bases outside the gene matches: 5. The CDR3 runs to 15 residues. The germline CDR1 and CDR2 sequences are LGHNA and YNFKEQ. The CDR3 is CASSQASGGFNEQYF. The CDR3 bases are TGTGCCAGCAGCCAAGCTAGCGGGGGTTTCAACGAGCAGTACTTC.

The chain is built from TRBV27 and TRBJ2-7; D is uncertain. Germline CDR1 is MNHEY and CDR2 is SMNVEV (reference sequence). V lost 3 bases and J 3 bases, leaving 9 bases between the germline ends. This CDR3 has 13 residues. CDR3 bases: TGTGCCAGCAGTTTGTGGCAGAACTACGAGCAGTACTTC. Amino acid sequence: CASSLWQNYEQYF.

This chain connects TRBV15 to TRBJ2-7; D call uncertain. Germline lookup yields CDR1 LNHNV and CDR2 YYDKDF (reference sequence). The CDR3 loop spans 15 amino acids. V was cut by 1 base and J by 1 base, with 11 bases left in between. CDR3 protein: CATSRGRTVSYEQYF. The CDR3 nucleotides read TGTGCCACCAGCAGAGGTCGCACAGTTTCCTACGAGCAGTACTTC. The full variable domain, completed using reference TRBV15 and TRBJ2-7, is DAMVIQNPRYQVTQFGKPVTLSCSQTLNHNVMYWYQQKSSQAPKLLFHYYDKDFNNEADTPDNFQSRRPNTSFCFLDIRSPGLGDTAMYLCATSRGRTVSYEQYFGPGTRLTVT.

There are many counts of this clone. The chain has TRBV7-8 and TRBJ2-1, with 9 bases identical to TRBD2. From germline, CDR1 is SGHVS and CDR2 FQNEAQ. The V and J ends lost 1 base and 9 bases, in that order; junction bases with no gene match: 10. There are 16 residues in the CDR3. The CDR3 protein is CASSLGGTSWRGEQFF. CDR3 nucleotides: TGTGCCAGCAGCTTAGGGGGGACTAGCTGGCGGGGTGAGCAGTTCTTC.

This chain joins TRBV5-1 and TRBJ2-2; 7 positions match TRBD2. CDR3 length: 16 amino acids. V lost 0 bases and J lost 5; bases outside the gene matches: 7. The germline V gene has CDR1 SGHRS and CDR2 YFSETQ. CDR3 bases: TGCGCCAGCAGCTTGGGTTCGGCGGGAGCGACCGGGGAGCTGTTTTTT. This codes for CASSLGSAGATGELFF.

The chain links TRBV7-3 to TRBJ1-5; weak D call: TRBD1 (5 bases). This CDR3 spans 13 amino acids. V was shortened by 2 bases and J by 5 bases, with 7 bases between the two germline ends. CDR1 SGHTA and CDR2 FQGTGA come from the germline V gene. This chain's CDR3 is CASSLGGDQPQHF. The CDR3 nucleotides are TGTGCCAGCAGCTTAGGGGGGGATCAGCCCCAGCATTTT. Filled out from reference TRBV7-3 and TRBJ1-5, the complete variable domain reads GAGVSQTPSNKVTEKGKYVELRCDPISGHTALYWYRQSLGQGPEFLIYFQGTGAADDSGLPNDRFFAVRPEGSVSTLKIQRTERGDSAVYLCASSLGGDQPQHFGDGTRLSIL.